Each of the 31 T cell receptor beta chains below was sequenced from the same sample in a study of blood T cell repertoires in COVID-19. TCRdb's table, derived via immunoSEQ multiplex PCR, lists solely in-frame clones and lacks some. The data hold some 370,000 clones, with around 86% observed a single time. Source material: PBMCs or T cells enriched from blood (not recorded which). These TCRs come from a woman between 50 and 59 years old who had recovered from COVID-19.

The V and J genes are TRBV18 and TRBJ1-3; D unresolved. V gave up 6 bases and J gave up 0 bases, with 12 bases separating them. Germline V CDR1 and CDR2: KGHSH, LQKENI. The CDR3 has 15 amino acids. The CDR3 here is CASSLEARSGNTIYF. In DNA form, the CDR3 reads TGTGCCAGCTCCCTTGAGGCGCGCTCTGGAAACACCATATATTTT.

The chain recombines TRBV6-5 with TRBJ1-5, with 8 bases lining up with TRBD1. J lost 4 bases, V lost 7 bases, and 6 bases had no gene match. Germline V gives CDR1 MNHEY, CDR2 SVGAGI. CDR3 size: 14 residues. Here the CDR3 reads CASKGTGDNQPQHF. The DNA of the CDR3 is TGTGCCAGCAAAGGGACAGGCGATAATCAGCCCCAGCATTTT.

A word on this clone: Other DNA sequences in this specimen translate into the identical CDR3. The CDR3 DNA sequence: TGTGCCAGCAGTGAAATCCTGGCGGCAACTAATGAAAAACTGTTTTTT. This translates into CASSEILAATNEKLFF. The chain combines TRBV2 with TRBJ1-4, with no clear D. The CDR3 totals 16 residues. Between the trimmed V and J ends, which lost 2 bases and 0 bases, there was a span of 10 bases. Germline V gene lookup returns CDR1 SNHLY and CDR2 FYNNEI.

This clone has just a few counts. This chain uses TRBV21-1 with TRBJ1-3. TRBV21-1 is deemed a pseudogene. CDR3 length equals 16 residues. This chain's CDR3 is CASTEGWVQGGNTIYF. The DNA of the CDR3 is TGTGCCAGCACCGAGGGTTGGGTCCAAGGTGGAAACACCATATATTTT.

The chain is built from TRBV9 and TRBJ1-2; perhaps TRBD1 as D (6 bases). Per germline, CDR1 SGDLS and CDR2 YYNGEE. Trimming pared 4 bases from V and 4 bases from J, leaving 17 bases between. This CDR3 comprises 15 residues. CDR3 region: CASSPQTGSGYGYTF. CDR3 in DNA: TGTGCCAGCAGCCCCCAGACAGGAAGTGGCTATGGCTACACCTTC.

V and J are TRBV18 and TRBJ2-1; 15 bases match TRBD2. The CDR3 runs 19 residues. Germline CDR1 is KGHSH and CDR2 is LQKENI. J was trimmed by 5 bases and V by 3 bases; bases with no gene match: 11. CDR3 DNA sequence: TGTGCCAGCTCACCGAGTGCCCCGGGACTAGCGGGAGGTAACAATGAGCAGTTCTTC. Encoded protein: CASSPSAPGLAGGNNEQFF. Drawing the rest from reference TRBV18 and TRBJ2-1, the complete variable domain is NAGVMQNPRHLVRRRGQEARLRCSPMKGHSHVYWYRQLPEEGLKFMVYLQKENIIDESGMPKERFSAEFPKEGPSILRIQQVVRGDSAAYFCASSPSAPGLAGGNNEQFFGPGTRLTVL.

The chain links TRBV6-2 or TRBV6-3 to TRBJ1-2; 7 bases fit TRBD1. V was pared by 4 bases and J by 4 bases, with 9 bases of the junction left unmatched. This CDR3 has 15 amino acids. Germline values: CDR1 MNHEY, CDR2 SVGEGT. CDR3 protein: CASSSTGEFFYGYTF. The CDR3 DNA is TGTGCCAGCAGTTCCACAGGGGAATTCTTCTATGGCTACACCTTC.

The rearrangement links TRBV7-2 to TRBJ2-7, with a possible D match to TRBD1 (6 bases). This CDR3 contains 15 residues. Germline V gives CDR1 SGHTA, CDR2 FQGNSA. The V gene lost 2 bases and the J gene lost 4 bases, with 15 bases spanning the gap. CDR3 coding DNA: TGTGCCAGCAGCTTAAGTGGACAGAAGGTGTACGAGCAGTACTTC. Its protein is CASSLSGQKVYEQYF.

The chain is built from TRBV29-1 and TRBJ2-1; 12 bases fit TRBD2. Germline V gives CDR1 SQVTM, CDR2 ANQGSEA. The CDR3 has 16 residues. The V segment lost 0 bases and the J segment 5 bases; nucleotides outside the gene matches: 5. The CDR3 region has the DNA TGCAGCGTTGAAGATCTTGGGACTAGCGGGCACAATGAGCAGTTCTTC. As protein: CSVEDLGTSGHNEQFF.

This clone was counted only a few times. CDR3 DNA: TGTGCCAGCAGCTTTTACGGGACTGCCCTAAGGGTCTATGGCTACACCTTC. Protein: CASSFYGTALRVYGYTF. The chain couples TRBV5-6 to TRBJ1-2, with a tentative D call TRBD1 (5 bases). The CDR3 is made up of 17 amino acids. V lost 2 bases and J lost 4, with 21 bases in between. The germline V gene has CDR1 SGHDT and CDR2 YYEEEE.

The gene calls are TRBV11-1 and TRBJ1-4, with 8 bases aligning to TRBD1. The CDR3 extends over 16 amino acids. CDR1 and CDR2 (germline): SGHAT, FQDESV (reference sequence). Losses at the gene ends were 5 bases for V and 6 bases for J; bases not matched to a gene: 11. The CDR3 DNA is TGTGCCAGCAGCCAACAGACAGGGGCAGATTATGAAAAACTGTTTTTT. Its protein is CASSQQTGADYEKLFF.

The chain has TRBV7-9 and TRBJ2-1, with D perhaps matching TRBD2 (5 bases). This CDR3 has 15 residues. Germline CDR1 and CDR2: SEHNR and FQNEAQ (reference sequence). The V end lost 0 bases, the J end lost 8 bases, and 14 bases lay between the germline ends. The CDR3 sequence: CASSLAPGWRHEQFF. The CDR3, as DNA: TGTGCCAGCAGCTTAGCTCCGGGATGGCGTCATGAGCAGTTCTTC. Complete variable domain (other parts from reference TRBV7-9 and TRBJ2-1): DTGVSQNPRHKITKRGQNVTFRCDPISEHNRLYWYRQTLGQGPEFLTYFQNEAQLEKSRLLSDRFSAERPKGSFSTLEIQRTEQGDSAMYLCASSLAPGWRHEQFFGPGTRLTVL.

The V and J genes are TRBV5-4 and TRBJ1-1, with D possibly TRBD1 on 6 matching bases. The CDR3 contains 14 residues. Germline V gene sequence: CDR1 SGHNT, CDR2 YYREEE (reference sequence). V was pared by 6 bases and J by 5 bases, with 17 bases between. CDR3 residues: CASNLRGVGTEAFF. The CDR3 coding sequence is TGTGCCAGCAACCTCAGGGGAGTAGGTACTGAAGCTTTCTTT.

The chain is built from TRBV5-1 and TRBJ1-2, with 9 bases that match TRBD1. The V gene's germline CDR1 is SGHRS and CDR2 YFSETQ. CDR3 size: 15 residues. Trimming cost V 0 bases and J 5 bases; bases outside gene matches: 5. The CDR3 sequence: CASSLAGDRAYGYTF. The CDR3 DNA is TGCGCCAGCAGCTTGGCCGGGGACAGGGCATATGGCTACACCTTC.

V gene TRBV11-3 combines with J gene TRBJ1-1, with 10 bases identical to TRBD1. The ends lost 6 bases at V and 4 bases at J; junction bases unmatched: 8. There are 15 residues in the CDR3. Germline V gives CDR1 SGHNT, CDR2 YENEEA. CDR3 coding DNA: TGTGCCAGCAGTTTACGACAGGGGGCATTCACTGAAGCTTTCTTT. Translation: CASSLRQGAFTEAFF.

This chain connects TRBV19 to TRBJ1-5; possible D gene TRBD1, 5 bases. The V gene lost 2 bases and the J gene lost 0 bases, with 11 bases spanning the gap. CDR3 size: 16 residues. From germline, CDR1 is LNHDA and CDR2 SQIVND (reference sequence). Here the CDR3 DNA reads TGTGCCAGTAGTATATCGGGGGGTTATAGCAATCAGCCCCAGCATTTT. This translates into CASSISGGYSNQPQHF.

The V gene is TRBV29-1, the J gene TRBJ2-3; D not certain. This CDR3 is built from 11 residues. Germline V gene lookup returns CDR1 SQVTM and CDR2 ANQGSEA. With 0 bases removed from V and 6 bases from J, the gap between germline ends came to 4 bases. The CDR3 nucleotides read TGCAGCGTTGAAGATCTGGATACGCAGTATTTT. The encoded protein is CSVEDLDTQYF.

The table lists this clone with a few counts. The V call is TRBV20-1, the J call TRBJ1-2, with D perhaps matching TRBD1 (5 bases). Trimming removed 1 base from V and 8 bases from J, with 8 bases in between. CDR3 length: 11 residues. Germline V CDR1 and CDR2: DFQATT, SNEGSKA (reference sequence). In DNA, the CDR3 is TGCAGTGCTAGAGGGGGGGAGGGCTACACCTTC. As protein: CSARGGEGYTF.

Only one count was recorded for this clone. The rearrangement uses TRBV4-3 and TRBJ1-1; D remains ambiguous. The germline CDR1 and CDR2 sequences are LGHNA and YSLEER. V lost 0 bases and J lost 7, with 15 bases in between. This CDR3 is built from 15 residues. The CDR3 bases are TGCGCCAGCAGCCAAGATCAAGCGAGTGTAAATGAAGCTTTCTTT. It specifies CASSQDQASVNEAFF.

The count of this clone is one. J is TRBJ1-2 and V is TRBV19; tentatively, D is TRBD1 (6 bases). CDR1 LNHDA and CDR2 SQIVND come from the germline V gene (reference sequence). This CDR3 has 13 residues. The V end was cut by 6 bases, the J end by 4 bases, with 12 bases between. The DNA of the CDR3 is TGTGCCAGTAGCCTAACGGACAGCTATGGCTACACCTTC. Its translation is CASSLTDSYGYTF.

V is TRBV27 and J is TRBJ2-7; 7 nucleotides align to TRBD1. The CDR3 spans 15 residues. V was clipped by 3 bases and J by 0 bases; unmatched bases: 5. Looked up from germline, CDR1 is MNHEY and CDR2 is SMNVEV (reference sequence). The CDR3 region is CASSLRQGPSYEQYF. The CDR3, as DNA: TGTGCCAGCAGTTTGAGACAGGGTCCCTCCTACGAGCAGTACTTC.

The chain employs TRBV6-5 and TRBJ2-2, with a possible D match to TRBD1 (5 bases). V lost 2 bases, J lost 6 bases, and 16 bases lay in between. The V gene's germline CDR1 is MNHEY and CDR2 SVGAGI. The CDR3 runs to 16 residues. Written as DNA, the CDR3 is TGTGCCAGCAGTTACCAAGGGGTCTCCCAAGCCGGGGAGCTGTTTTTT. Its translation is CASSYQGVSQAGELFF.

The rearrangement joins TRBV5-1 to TRBJ2-7; the match to TRBD2 covers 10 bases. The V and J ends lost 0 bases and 3 bases, in that order; junction bases with no gene match: 6. The CDR3 runs to 16 residues. In germline, CDR1 is SGHRS, CDR2 YFSETQ. CDR3 sequence: CASSLAVASGGYEQYF. The DNA of the CDR3 is TGCGCCAGCAGCTTGGCAGTTGCTAGCGGGGGCTACGAGCAGTACTTC.

This clone appeared once. This chain connects TRBV7-9 to TRBJ1-2, with D uncertain. Trimming shortened V by 2 bases and J by 6 bases, and 13 bases separated the two germline ends. The length of the CDR3 is 14 residues. The germline CDR1 and CDR2 sequences are SEHNR and FQNEAQ (reference sequence). DNA for the CDR3: TGTGCCAGCAGCTTAACGGGTACATCCCATGGCTACACCTTC. This encodes CASSLTGTSHGYTF.

In its sample, this clone was seen once. CDR3 sequence (DNA): TGTGCCAGCAGCCAACCGACAGGTTTAGAGCAGTACTTC. This translates into CASSQPTGLEQYF. The chain is built from TRBV7-2 and TRBJ2-7; tentatively, D is TRBD1 (6 bases). V gave up 5 bases and J gave up 7 bases, with 15 bases separating them. The CDR3 totals 13 residues. CDR1 SGHTA and CDR2 FQGNSA come from the germline V gene.

The chain uses TRBV3-1 (or the pseudogene TRBV3-2) and TRBJ1-1; tentatively, D is TRBD1 (5 bases). CDR1 is LGHDT and CDR2 is YNNKEL in the germline V gene (reference sequence). Deletions cut 0 bases from V and 4 bases from J, with 9 bases between. The CDR3 has 14 residues. As DNA, the CDR3 is TGTGCCAGCAGCCAAGATGCGGGGCGCACTGAAGCTTTCTTT. Encoded protein: CASSQDAGRTEAFF.

The chain recombines TRBV6-9 with TRBJ2-7; D is uncertain. This CDR3 is built from 16 residues. V lost 0 bases, J lost 3 bases, and 15 bases lay in between. The germline V gene has CDR1 MNHGY and CDR2 SVAAGI. CDR3 coding DNA: TGTGCCAGCAGTTATTCAGTGAGGAAATTCAGCTACGAGCAGTACTTC. This gives the protein CASSYSVRKFSYEQYF.

The rearrangement joins TRBV11-1 to TRBJ2-1, with 9 bases lining up with TRBD2. Germline assignment: CDR1 SGHAT and CDR2 FQDESV (reference sequence). CDR3 length: 16 amino acids. J gave up 0 bases and V 0 bases, and 0 bases lay outside the gene matches. The DNA of the CDR3 is TGTGCCAGCAGCTTAGCTAGCGGGAGCTCCTACAATGAGCAGTTCTTC. It specifies CASSLASGSSYNEQFF.

This chain uses TRBV6-5 with TRBJ1-6, with 7 positions matching TRBD1. Germline V gives CDR1 MNHEY, CDR2 SVGAGI. The CDR3 has 14 residues. Trimming took 7 bases from V and 7 from J; bases not matched to a gene: 7. The CDR3 nucleotides are TGTGCCAGCAAGAACAGGGGTAGGAATTCACCCCTCCACTTT. Amino acid sequence: CASKNRGRNSPLHF.

The CDR3 region is CASSQHRGGFTDTQYF. The CDR3 nucleotides are TGTGCCAGCAGCCAACACAGGGGGGGCTTTACAGATACGCAGTATTTT. The chain uses TRBV14 and TRBJ2-3, with D possibly being TRBD1 (8 bases). V was shortened by 2 bases and J by 3 bases, with 15 bases between the two germline ends. Germline V gene data show CDR1 as SGHDN and CDR2 as FVKESK. This CDR3 contains 16 residues.

The chain employs TRBV6-1 and TRBJ2-7; 7 bases fit TRBD1. The CDR3 runs to 15 residues. Per the germline V gene, CDR1 is MNHNS and CDR2 is SASEGT. Trimming took 3 bases from V and 0 from J; bases not matched to a gene: 5. The CDR3 nucleotides are TGTGCCAGCAGTGAGTGGACAGGCAGCTCCTACGAGCAGTACTTC. Residues: CASSEWTGSSYEQYF.